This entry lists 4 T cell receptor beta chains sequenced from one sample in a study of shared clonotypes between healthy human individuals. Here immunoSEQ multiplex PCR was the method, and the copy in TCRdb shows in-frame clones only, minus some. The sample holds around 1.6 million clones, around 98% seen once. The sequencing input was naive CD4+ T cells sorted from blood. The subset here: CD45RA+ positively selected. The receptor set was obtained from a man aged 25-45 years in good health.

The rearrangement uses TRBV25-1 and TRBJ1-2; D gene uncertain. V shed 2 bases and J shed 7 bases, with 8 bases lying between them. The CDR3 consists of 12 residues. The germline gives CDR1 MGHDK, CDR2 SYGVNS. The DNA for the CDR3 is TGTGCCAGCAGTGAAGTGGGGAGTGGCTACACCTTC. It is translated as CASSEVGSGYTF.

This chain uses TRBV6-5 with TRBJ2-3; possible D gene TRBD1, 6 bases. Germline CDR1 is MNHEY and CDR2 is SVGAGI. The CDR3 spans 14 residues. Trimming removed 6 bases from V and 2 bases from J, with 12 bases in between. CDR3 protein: CASSQGQTTDTQYF. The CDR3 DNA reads TGTGCCAGCAGCCAAGGACAGACCACAGATACGCAGTATTTT.

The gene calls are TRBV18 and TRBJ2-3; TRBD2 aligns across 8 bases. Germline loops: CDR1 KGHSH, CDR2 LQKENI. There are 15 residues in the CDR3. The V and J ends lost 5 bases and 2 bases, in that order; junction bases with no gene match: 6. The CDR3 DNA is TGTGCCAGCTCAGCGGGACTAGGGGACACAGATACGCAGTATTTT. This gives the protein CASSAGLGDTDTQYF. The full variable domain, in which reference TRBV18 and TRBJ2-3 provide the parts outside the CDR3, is NAGVMQNPRHLVRRRGQEARLRCSPMKGHSHVYWYRQLPEEGLKFMVYLQKENIIDESGMPKERFSAEFPKEGPSILRIQQVVRGDSAAYFCASSAGLGDTDTQYFGPGTRLTVL.

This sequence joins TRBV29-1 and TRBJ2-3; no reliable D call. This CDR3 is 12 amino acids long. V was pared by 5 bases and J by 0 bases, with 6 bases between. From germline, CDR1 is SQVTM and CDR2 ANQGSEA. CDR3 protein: CSVLTSTDTQYF. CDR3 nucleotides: TGCAGCGTTTTGACTAGCACAGATACGCAGTATTTT.